The sequence of this TCR beta chain was determined in a study of T cell changes during pregnancy in multiple sclerosis. The CDR3 totals 15 residues. The germline V and J ends were trimmed by 3 bases and 3 bases, with 15 bases remaining between them. Germline loops: CDR1 SGHRS, CDR2 YFSETQ. TCRdb's copy holds only in-frame clones and misses some; the assay was immunoSEQ multiplex PCR. The sample has tens of thousands of clones, 93% seen once; the top ten hold approximately 2.5%. The V call is TRBV5-1, the J call TRBJ1-1; a possible D gene is TRBD1 (5 bases). The receptor's source is a female donor with multiple sclerosis, enrolled in a pregnancy study. The sample here was peripheral blood, taken in the second trimester of pregnancy. The CDR3 reads CASSSTTGTYTEAFF. In nucleotides, the CDR3 is TGCGCCAGCAGCTCCACAACGGGGACTTACACTGAAGCTTTCTTT. The entire variable domain, with the rest obtained from reference TRBV5-1 and TRBJ1-1, is as follows: KAGVTQTPRYLIKTRGQQVTLSCSPISGHRSVSWYQQTPGQGLQFLFEYFSETQRNKGNFPGRFSGRQFSNSRSEMNVSTLELGDSALYLCASSSTTGTYTEAFFGQGTRLTVV.